This TCR beta chain is from a study of T cells in narcolepsy. Sequenced by immunoSEQ multiplex PCR; TCRdb stores in-frame clones only, minus some. The sample carries roughly 12,000 clones, about 93% recorded once. In germline, CDR1 is SNHLY, CDR2 FYNNEI. V lost 10 bases, J lost 3 bases, and 15 bases lay in between. There are 14 residues in the CDR3. This TCR was sampled from a human donor with narcolepsy. Sequencing was carried out using CD45RA- memory CD4+ T cells from PBMCs. This sequence joins TRBV2 and TRBJ1-4; no clear D gene. In DNA form, the CDR3 reads TGTGCCACCACACAAGGGAACTCTAATGAAAAACTGTTTTTT. This translates into CATTQGNSNEKLFF.